The clone carrying this T cell receptor (beta chain) showed up just once. These data come from a study of blood T cell repertoires in COVID-19. At the level of the study: Whether acute or convalescent, the COVID-19 samples came from the United States, Italy and Spain. In each case, the material was cDNA or gDNA derived from T cells, B-cell-depleted T cells, or PBMCs.

The protocol was immunoSEQ multiplex PCR, while the TCRdb copy is restricted to in-frame clones and leaves out a portion. The sample contains 30,000 to 35,000 clones, about 89% of which appear only once. The CDR3 covers 18 residues. The V segment lost 0 bases and the J segment 4 bases; nucleotides outside the gene matches: 13. Per the germline V gene, CDR1 is LNHDA and CDR2 is SQIVND (reference sequence). This TCR derives from a human donor in a cohort sampled during active COVID-19. Sequencing used peripheral blood. V usage is TRBV19 and J usage is TRBJ2-7; 9 positions match TRBD1. The DNA for the CDR3 is TGTGCCAGTAGTATAGATGCGGGGGCACAGGGGGCGGGTTACGAGCAGTACTTC. Amino acid sequence: CASSIDAGAQGAGYEQYF.